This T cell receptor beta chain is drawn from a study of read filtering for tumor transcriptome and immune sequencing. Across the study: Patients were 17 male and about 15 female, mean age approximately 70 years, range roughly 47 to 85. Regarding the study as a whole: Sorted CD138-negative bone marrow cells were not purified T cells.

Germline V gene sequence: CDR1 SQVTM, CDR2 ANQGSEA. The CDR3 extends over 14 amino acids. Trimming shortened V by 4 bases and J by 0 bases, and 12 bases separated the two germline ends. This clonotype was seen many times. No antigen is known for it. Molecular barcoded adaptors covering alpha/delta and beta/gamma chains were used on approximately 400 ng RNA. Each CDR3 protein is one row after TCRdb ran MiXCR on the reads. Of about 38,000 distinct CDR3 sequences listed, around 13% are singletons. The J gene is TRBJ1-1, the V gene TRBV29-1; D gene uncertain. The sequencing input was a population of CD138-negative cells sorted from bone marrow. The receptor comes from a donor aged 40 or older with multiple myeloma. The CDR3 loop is CSVVSNVLNTEAFF. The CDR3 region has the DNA TGCAGCGTTGTAAGCAACGTCTTGAACACTGAAGCTTTCTTT.